This passage covers 3 T cell receptor beta chains from one sample sequenced in a study of CD8 T cells in ankylosing spondylitis. TCRdb called the 5' RACE reads again in MiXCR, with one record for every CDR3 protein. The data show some 240,000 distinct CDR3 sequences, 7.5% to 9% seen once. The sequencing sample was made of blood, either unsorted or a sorted T cell fraction (not recorded which). The receptors here all came from a male donor with ankylosing spondylitis or in good health (not recorded which).

This clonotype was detected many times. This chain uses TRBV29-1 with TRBJ2-7; D may correspond to TRBD1 or TRBD2 (6 bases each). The V end was cut by 5 bases, the J end by 3 bases, with 14 bases between. CDR1 SQVTM and CDR2 ANQGSEA come from the germline V gene. The CDR3 length is 13 residues. The DNA for the CDR3 is TGCAGCGTTAACAGGGAAGCGGGCTACGAGCAGTACTTC. It codes for CSVNREAGYEQYF.

The chain joins TRBV5-1 to TRBJ1-4, with 9 bases that match TRBD1. This CDR3 spans 16 amino acids. The germline gives CDR1 SGHRS, CDR2 YFSETQ. The trim removed 4 bases at V and 8 bases at J, leaving 12 bases unmatched. CDR3 DNA sequence: TGCGCCAGCAGCCTAAATAGGGGACAGGGTCGAGAAAAACTGTTTTTT. It is translated as CASSLNRGQGREKLFF.

This clonotype turned up a few times. This clone may be a read error of a much larger clone one base away. V and J are TRBV6-5 and TRBJ2-7, with TRBD1 matching 7 bases. The CDR3 length is 14 residues. Germline CDR1 MNHEY, CDR2 SVGAGI. V lost 7 bases and J lost 4; bases outside the gene matches: 10. CDR3 coding DNA: TGTGCCAGCATTATGACAGGGCCCAGGTACGAGCAGTACTTC. Residues: CASIMTGPRYEQYF.